This T cell receptor beta chain was sequenced in a study of blood T cell repertoires in COVID-19. Study-wide background: Acute-phase and convalescent COVID-19 samples originated in the United States, Italy and Spain. Sources were T cells, B-cell-depleted T cells, or PBMCs; the material itself was cDNA or gDNA.

Authors' data handling: Cell counts per sample came from amplifying reference gene primers. Using immunoSEQ multiplex PCR, the repertoire was profiled, and TCRdb retains in-frame clones only, with some absent. The V and J calls and clone size are taken from that table; D and trimming were inferred from the DNA. The sample lists 200,000 to 250,000 clones, roughly 83% seen once, with 6.5% to 9% in the top ten. V lost 8 bases to trimming and J lost 3 bases, with 11 bases between them. This CDR3 has 11 amino acids. The germline V gene encodes CDR1 GTSNPN and CDR2 SVGIG (reference sequence). The sequence came from a woman aged 45-65 years with acute or convalescent COVID-19. Sequenced sample: peripheral blood. The chain joins TRBV30 to TRBJ2-7, with D possibly TRBD2 on 6 matching bases. DNA for the CDR3: TGTGCCCGGGGTAGCGGCTACGAGCAGTACTTC. The encoded protein is CARGSGYEQYF. Filled out from reference TRBV30 and TRBJ2-7, the complete variable domain reads SQTIHQWPATLVQPVGSPLSLECTVEGTSNPNLYWYRQAAGRGLQLLFYSVGIGQISSEVPQNLSASRPQDRQFILSSKKLLLSDSGFYLCARGSGYEQYFGPGTRLTVT.